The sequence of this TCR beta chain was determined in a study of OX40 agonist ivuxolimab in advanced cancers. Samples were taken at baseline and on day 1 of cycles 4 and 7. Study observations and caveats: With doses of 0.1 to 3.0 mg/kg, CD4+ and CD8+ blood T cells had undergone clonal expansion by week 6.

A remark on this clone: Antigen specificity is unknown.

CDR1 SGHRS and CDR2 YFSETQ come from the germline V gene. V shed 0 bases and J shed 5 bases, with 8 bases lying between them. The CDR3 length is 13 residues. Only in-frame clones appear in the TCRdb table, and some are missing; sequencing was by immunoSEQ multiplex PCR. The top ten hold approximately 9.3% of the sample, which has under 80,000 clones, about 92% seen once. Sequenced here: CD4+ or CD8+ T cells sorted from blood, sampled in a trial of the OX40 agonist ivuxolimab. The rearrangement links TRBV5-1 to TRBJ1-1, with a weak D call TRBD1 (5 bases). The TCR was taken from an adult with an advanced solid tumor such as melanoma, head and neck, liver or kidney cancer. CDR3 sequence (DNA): TGCGCCAGCAGCTTGGGGGGCGAGACTGAAGCTTTCTTT. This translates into CASSLGGETEAFF.